This passage covers 25 T cell receptor beta chains from one sample sequenced in a study of blood T cell repertoires in COVID-19. Some clones are missing from TCRdb's copy, which holds only in-frame ones; the method was immunoSEQ multiplex PCR. Among a few hundred thousand clones listed, over 85% were seen once. Sample: peripheral blood. The receptors were gathered from a young woman with COVID-19, enrolled during active disease.

CDR3 nucleotide sequence: TGCGCCAGCAGCCTTCAGGGCTTCCGCGAGGAAAAACTGTTTTTT. This translates into CASSLQGFREEKLFF. The chain joins TRBV4-1 to TRBJ1-4, with D possibly being TRBD1 (5 bases). The CDR3 has 15 residues. V dropped 4 bases and J dropped 8 bases, with 17 bases sitting between them. Per the germline V gene, CDR1 is MGHRA and CDR2 is YSYEKL.

The chain's CDR3 is CASKAGIDGYTF. DNA for the CDR3: TGTGCCAGCAAGGCGGGAATCGATGGCTACACCTTC. The chain carries TRBV6-5 and TRBJ1-2; no clear D. CDR1 MNHEY and CDR2 SVGAGI come from the germline V gene. Trimming took off 7 bases at V and 6 bases at J, with 12 bases between the two ends. The CDR3 contains 12 residues.

This chain uses TRBV27 with TRBJ2-6, with TRBD1 matching 7 bases. Per the germline V gene, CDR1 is MNHEY and CDR2 is SMNVEV (reference sequence). The length of the CDR3 is 16 residues. V dropped 4 bases and J dropped 3; count of bases not matched to a gene: 6. The CDR3, as DNA: TGTGCCAGCAGTTCGACAGGGTCTAGTGGGGCCAACGTCCTGACTTTC. Translated, it gives CASSSTGSSGANVLTF.

The genes are TRBV11-2 and TRBJ1-1; D not resolved. CDR1 and CDR2 from the germline V gene are SGHAT and FQNNGV. CDR3 length equals 16 residues. The V gene lost 2 bases and the J gene lost 1 base, with 14 bases spanning the gap. The CDR3 region has the DNA TGTGCCAGCAGCTTACAAAACGGTCTTGGGAACACTGAAGCTTTCTTT. As protein: CASSLQNGLGNTEAFF.

The chain links TRBV7-9 to TRBJ2-1; D gene uncertain. The V gene lost 4 bases and the J gene lost 0 bases, with 4 bases spanning the gap. This CDR3 is built from 13 residues. CDR1 is SEHNR, CDR2 FQNEAQ, per germline (reference sequence). The CDR3 DNA follows: TGTGCCAGCAGCTCCAACTCCTACAATGAGCAGTTCTTC. The encoded protein is CASSSNSYNEQFF.

The chain couples TRBV6-6 to TRBJ1-1; no firm D call. Looked up from germline, CDR1 is MNHNY and CDR2 is SVGAGI (reference sequence). The CDR3 spans 12 residues. V lost 6 bases and J lost 4, with 9 bases in between. Here the CDR3 reads CASRDLGTEAFF. CDR3 DNA: TGTGCCAGCAGGGACTTGGGCACTGAAGCTTTCTTT.

The rearrangement joins TRBV2 to TRBJ2-5, with TRBD2 as a possible D gene (5 bases). CDR1 and CDR2 (germline): SNHLY, FYNNEI. This CDR3 region has 11 residues. The ends were cut back, 9 bases at V and 9 bases at J, with 14 bases in the middle. The CDR3 reads CASGLTGSQYF. CDR3 nucleotide sequence: TGTGCCAGTGGACTCACGGGGTCCCAGTACTTC. Using reference TRBV2 and TRBJ2-5 for the parts outside the CDR3, the full variable domain is EPEVTQTPSHQVTQMGQEVILRCVPISNHLYFYWYRQILGQKVEFLVSFYNNEISEKSEIFDDQFSVERPDGSNFTLKIRSTKLEDSAMYFCASGLTGSQYFGPGTRLLVL.

The chain links TRBV2 to TRBJ1-1; 9 bases are a match to TRBD1. V dropped 6 bases and J dropped 7; count of bases not matched to a gene: 12. From germline, CDR1 is SNHLY and CDR2 FYNNEI. The CDR3 runs to 15 residues. CDR3 DNA sequence: TGTGCCAGCAGCGAGGGGACAGGGACCATTGATGAAGCTTTCTTT. Translation gives CASSEGTGTIDEAFF.

In regard to this clone: The identical CDR3 is also encoded by other nucleotide sequences in the sample. V usage is TRBV7-9 and J usage is TRBJ1-5; TRBD1 aligns across 7 bases. Germline V gives CDR1 SEHNR, CDR2 FQNEAQ (reference sequence). Trimming cost V 1 base and J 4 bases; bases outside gene matches: 1. This CDR3 has 14 amino acids. In DNA, the CDR3 is TGTGCCAGCAGCTTAGACAGGGGAAATCAGCCCCAGCATTTT. Amino acid sequence: CASSLDRGNQPQHF.

CDR3 in amino acids: CATRPQGNYGYTF. In DNA, the CDR3 is TGTGCCACTCGGCCCCAGGGGAACTATGGCTACACCTTC. This chain uses TRBV24-1 with TRBJ1-2, with D perhaps matching TRBD1 (6 bases). Per germline, CDR1 KGHDR and CDR2 SFDVKD. V lost 10 bases and J 2 bases, leaving 13 bases between the germline ends. This CDR3 spans 13 amino acids.

On this clone: The same CDR3 is also encoded by other DNA sequences in this sample. The genes are TRBV10-3 and TRBJ2-7; a weak D match, TRBD1 (5 bases). V dropped 0 bases and J dropped 5 bases, with 8 bases sitting between them. Per the germline V gene, CDR1 is ENHRY and CDR2 is SYGVKD. This CDR3 comprises 13 residues. The CDR3 spells CAISESGRDEQYF. As DNA, the CDR3 is TGTGCCATCAGTGAGTCGGGCAGGGACGAGCAGTACTTC.

V and J are TRBV19 and TRBJ2-5; weak D call: TRBD1 (6 bases). The CDR3 extends over 14 amino acids. The V end lost 0 bases, the J end lost 7 bases, and 12 bases lay between the germline ends. Per germline, CDR1 LNHDA and CDR2 SQIVND (reference sequence). CDR3 in DNA: TGTGCCAGTAGTATAGACAGGGGTATTGGGACCCAGTACTTC. Its protein is CASSIDRGIGTQYF.

This clone was seen once. The rearrangement links TRBV4-1 to TRBJ2-7, with D tentatively TRBD2 (6 bases). Trimming pared 3 bases from V and 2 bases from J, leaving 17 bases between. Per the germline V gene, CDR1 is MGHRA and CDR2 is YSYEKL. This CDR3 has 16 amino acids. CDR3 amino acids: CASSQLAGTATYEQYF. CDR3 nucleotides: TGCGCCAGCAGCCAGTTGGCGGGGACGGCTACCTACGAGCAGTACTTC.

To note about this clone: Its ends do not fully match the called genes, so a read error is possible. The chain carries TRBV2 and TRBJ1-1; the D is unclear. CDR3 length: 13 residues. Germline V CDR1 and CDR2: SNHLY, FYNNEI. The CDR3 here is CASSEERNTEAFF. CDR3 sequence (DNA): TGTGCCAGCAGCGAAGAGCGGAACACTGAAGCTTTCTTT.

The rearrangement links TRBV19 to TRBJ1-1; perhaps TRBD1 as D (5 bases). Trimming took off 2 bases at V and 1 base at J, with 5 bases between the two ends. The germline V gene encodes CDR1 LNHDA and CDR2 SQIVND (reference sequence). The CDR3 covers 13 residues. The CDR3 DNA follows: TGTGCCAGTAGTATACAGGGGAACACTGAAGCTTTCTTT. Residues: CASSIQGNTEAFF.

The chain uses TRBV5-1 and TRBJ1-4; a weak D match, TRBD1 (5 bases). The CDR3 runs 16 residues. Trimming pared 2 bases from V and 3 bases from J, leaving 14 bases between. Germline CDR1 reads SGHRS; CDR2 reads YFSETQ. CDR3 coding DNA: TGCGCCAGCAGCTTTATTGCCGGGGGAGCTAATGAAAAACTGTTTTTT. It codes for CASSFIAGGANEKLFF.

The V call is TRBV4-1, the J call TRBJ2-7; 10 nucleotides match TRBD2. The CDR3 runs 15 residues. Germline assignment: CDR1 MGHRA and CDR2 YSYEKL. Losses at the gene ends were 1 base for V and 4 bases for J; bases not matched to a gene: 4. The CDR3 spells CASSQGAGGPYEQYF. CDR3 sequence (DNA): TGCGCCAGCAGCCAAGGAGCGGGGGGGCCTTACGAGCAGTACTTC.

The chain uses TRBV7-8 and TRBJ1-3, with TRBD1 matching 7 bases. Trimming took 5 bases from V and 4 from J; bases not matched to a gene: 5. Germline CDR1 reads SGHVS; CDR2 reads FQNEAQ. The CDR3 spans 14 residues. The CDR3 DNA is TGTGCCAGCAGCCCGGACAGGTGGGGAAACACCATATATTTT. It translates to CASSPDRWGNTIYF.

This clone has a handful of counts. The CDR3 nucleotides are TGCGCCAGCAGCGGCTTCCTTGGACAGGCCAACGAGCAGTACTTC. Residues: CASSGFLGQANEQYF. The chain links TRBV5-1 to TRBJ2-7, with TRBD1 identical over 7 bases. The CDR3 has 15 amino acids. V was pared by 4 bases and J by 5 bases, with 12 bases of the junction left unmatched. From germline, CDR1 is SGHRS and CDR2 YFSETQ.

CDR3 sequence (DNA): TGTGCCAGCAGCTTTTTTGGCGGGGCCGAGCAGTACTTC. It yields the protein CASSFFGGAEQYF. The chain links TRBV5-4 to TRBJ2-7, with D possibly being TRBD2 (6 bases). Germline CDR1 SGHNT, CDR2 YYREEE (reference sequence). The CDR3 length is 13 residues. Trimming removed 2 bases from V and 6 bases from J, with 12 bases in between.

The rearrangement joins TRBV10-3 to TRBJ1-4; D not certain. The CDR3 extends over 12 amino acids. Germline V gene data show CDR1 as ENHRY and CDR2 as SYGVKD. The germline V and J ends were trimmed by 3 bases and 7 bases, with 6 bases remaining between them. The CDR3 reads CAISDTGEKLFF. The CDR3 DNA sequence: TGTGCCATCAGTGATACCGGTGAAAAACTGTTTTTT.

This clone was seen only a few times. The rearrangement links TRBV5-6 to TRBJ2-2, with 8 bases aligning to TRBD1. The CDR3 is 17 residues long. Germline CDR1 SGHDT, CDR2 YYEEEE. The ends lost 0 bases at V and 3 bases at J; junction bases unmatched: 7. The CDR3 is CASSLAHRGLYTGELFF. Written as DNA, the CDR3 is TGTGCCAGCAGCTTGGCCCACAGGGGGTTATACACCGGGGAGCTGTTTTTT. The whole variable domain, remainder taken from reference TRBV5-6 and TRBJ2-2, is DAGVTQSPTHLIKTRGQQVTLRCSPKSGHDTVSWYQQALGQGPQFIFQYYEEEERQRGNFPDRFSGHQFPNYSSELNVNALLLGDSALYLCASSLAHRGLYTGELFFGEGSRLTVL.

The gene calls are TRBV25-1 and TRBJ1-2; 8 nucleotides line up with TRBD1. V dropped 5 bases and J dropped 6; count of bases not matched to a gene: 5. The length of the CDR3 is 13 residues. CDR1 and CDR2 from the germline V gene are MGHDK and SYGVNS. Written as DNA, the CDR3 is TGTGCCAGCAGTATCGGGACAGGCAATGGCTACACCTTC. Translated, it gives CASSIGTGNGYTF.

The rearrangement uses TRBV4-2 and TRBJ2-1, with 9 bases that match TRBD2. The junction had 3 bases not matched to a gene; V was cut back by 4 bases and J by 5 bases. The germline gives CDR1 LGHNA, CDR2 YNFKEQ. CDR3 length: 14 residues. The CDR3 DNA reads as TGTGCCAGCAGCCGTAGCGGGGGAAACAATGAGCAGTTCTTC. It is translated as CASSRSGGNNEQFF.

The chain carries TRBV5-1 and TRBJ2-5; 8 bases are shared with TRBD2. Germline V gene lookup returns CDR1 SGHRS and CDR2 YFSETQ. With 1 base clipped from V and 1 base from J, the junction kept 3 bases outside the gene matches. This CDR3 is built from 15 residues. The CDR3 nucleotides are TGCGCCAGCAGCTTGTGGCGGGGGGCCCAAGAGACCCAGTACTTC. As protein: CASSLWRGAQETQYF.